This T cell receptor (beta chain) emerged from a study of spatial heterogeneity in lung cancer (dated by TCRdb to the late 2010s). Concerning the study at large: Beta-chain transcripts were consistently detected in greater numbers than alpha-chain transcripts, which likely reflected higher beta-chain transcript abundance. In the raw uncorrected reads, each unique combination of TCR and UMI appeared more than ten times on average. In non-small cell lung cancer, the study made a quantitative comparison of TCR alpha and beta repertoires among multiple tumor regions, matched nontumor lung and blood. Nonsynonymous mutation counts, determined by whole-exome sequencing of tumor tissue, were related to TCR repertoire features. At surgery, both alpha and beta chains were TCR-sequenced in approximately 210 tumor regions, 63 to 65 matched nontumor lung samples and 50 to 60 PBMC samples. The investigation overall reported the following: Additional single-cell paired TCR alpha and beta sequencing was considered necessary to confirm, at a functional level, the hypothesis that regional TCRs recognize regional mutations.

Per the publication, the time point label means: sample taken at primary tumor resection. Donors were around 69 patients with early-stage, untreated non-small cell lung cancer from the lung TRACERx cohort. TCR sequencing used whole RNA extracted from tumor and nontumor lung tissue, or from cryopreserved PBMC samples, without cell sorting. Patients were selected for TCR sequencing only if sufficient RNA was available from at least two tumor regions. Before selection, tumor and adjacent nontumor lung specimens were reviewed by a lung pathologist. Via the germline V gene, CDR1 is MNHEY and CDR2 SVGEGT. From its cysteine to its phenylalanine, the CDR3 spans 19 amino acids. Only the CDR3 DNA stays, 57 bases, in frame from base 1. Trimming takes 6 bases from V and 2 bases from J, and the germline ends sit 28 bases apart. About this clonotype: Its antigen remains undetermined. No per-base quality is available; no much larger clone lies one base away.

The library was obtained by 5' RACE. Sequencing instrument: NextSeq 500. In the TCR library protocol, a unique molecular identifier was attached to each TCR cDNA molecule so that PCR and sequencing errors could be corrected. Per the original workflow: TCR identification, UMI-based error correction and CDR3 extraction were performed with Decombinator tools. TCRs above a frequency of 2 per 1,000, corresponding to the top 1% of the tumor frequency distribution, were defined as expanded. Renyi diversity was calculated using the R vegan package after each repertoire was subsampled 100 times to 5,000 TCRs. CDR3 similarity networks were built from amino acid triplet string-kernel similarity, with CDR3s being connected when pairwise similarity was above 0.82. TCRdb itself trimmed the public reads at Q25 with fastp, ran MiXCR and retained productive beta chains. Every CDR3 protein is listed once, alongside the most common genes and DNA of its rows. These V and J calls derive from TCRdb rather than the authors' analysis. This sample is represented by 4,500 to 6,500 distinct CDR3 sequences; around an eighth of them were singletons. About a fifth of the sample is taken by the ten largest.

The V and J segments used are TRBV6-2 or TRBV6-3 and TRBJ1-2; no D gene call is confident. Sequencing was performed on normal lung tissue next to the tumor, taken at surgery. The clonotype originates from a female donor with early-stage non-small cell lung cancer. Here the CDR3 is given as CASSPSPYRLKQINYGYTF. The nucleotide sequence reads as follows: TGTGCCAGCAGCCCTAGCCCGTACAGACTGAAACAAATCAACTATGGCTACACCTTC.